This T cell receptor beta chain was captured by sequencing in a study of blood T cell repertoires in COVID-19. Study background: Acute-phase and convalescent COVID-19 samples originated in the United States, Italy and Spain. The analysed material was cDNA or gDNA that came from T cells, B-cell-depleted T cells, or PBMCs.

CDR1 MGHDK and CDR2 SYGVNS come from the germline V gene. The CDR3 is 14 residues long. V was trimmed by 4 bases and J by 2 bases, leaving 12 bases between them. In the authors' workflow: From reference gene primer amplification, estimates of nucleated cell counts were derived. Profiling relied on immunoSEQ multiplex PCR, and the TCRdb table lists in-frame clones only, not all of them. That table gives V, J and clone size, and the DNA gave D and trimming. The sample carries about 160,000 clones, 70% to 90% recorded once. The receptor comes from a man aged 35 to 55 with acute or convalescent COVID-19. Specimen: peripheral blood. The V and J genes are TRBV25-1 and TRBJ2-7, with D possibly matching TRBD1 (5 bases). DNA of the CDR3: TGTGCCAGCAGTGTCTCAGGGCCGCCCTACGAGCAGTACTTC. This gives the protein CASSVSGPPYEQYF.